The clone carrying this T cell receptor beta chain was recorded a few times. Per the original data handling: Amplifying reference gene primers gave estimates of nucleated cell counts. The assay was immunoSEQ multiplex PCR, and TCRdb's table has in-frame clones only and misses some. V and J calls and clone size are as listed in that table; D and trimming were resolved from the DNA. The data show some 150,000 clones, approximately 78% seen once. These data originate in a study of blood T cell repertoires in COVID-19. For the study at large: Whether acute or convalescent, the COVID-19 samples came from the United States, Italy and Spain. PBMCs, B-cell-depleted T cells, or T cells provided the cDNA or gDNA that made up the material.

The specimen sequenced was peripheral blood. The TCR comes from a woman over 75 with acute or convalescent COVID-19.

This CDR3 reads CASSQVTRGRALYEQFF. The DNA for the CDR3 is TGTGCCAGCAGCCAAGTAACTAGGGGGAGGGCTCTCTATGAGCAGTTCTTC. The chain recombines TRBV4-2 with TRBJ2-1, with D possibly TRBD2 on 7 matching bases. V lost 1 base, J lost 8 bases, and 21 bases lay in between. The CDR3 loop spans 17 amino acids. From germline, CDR1 is LGHNA and CDR2 YNFKEQ.